This T cell receptor (beta chain) was profiled in a study of early T cells in non-severe SARS-CoV-2 infection. About the research overall: Unsorted whole blood bulk RNA was sequenced, with unpaired chains.

Unique molecular identifier tags were affixed to discrete cDNA molecules. MiXCR, applied by TCRdb to the 5' RACE reads, yields one record per CDR3 protein. Counted here are 80,000 or so distinct CDR3 sequences, about 11% occurring once; the ten biggest clones make up around 12%. The CDR3 runs 15 residues. The sequenced sample was whole blood, obtained at baseline. The receptor was isolated from an adult who was a healthcare worker with PCR-confirmed SARS-CoV-2 infection or an uninfected control (not recorded which). This sequence joins TRBV1 and TRBJ1-5. TRBV1 is shown as a pseudogene. The CDR3 DNA reads as TGCACCAGCAGCCAAGGCGGGGGGGAAAATCAGCCCCAGCATTTT. Protein: CTSSQGGGENQPQHF.